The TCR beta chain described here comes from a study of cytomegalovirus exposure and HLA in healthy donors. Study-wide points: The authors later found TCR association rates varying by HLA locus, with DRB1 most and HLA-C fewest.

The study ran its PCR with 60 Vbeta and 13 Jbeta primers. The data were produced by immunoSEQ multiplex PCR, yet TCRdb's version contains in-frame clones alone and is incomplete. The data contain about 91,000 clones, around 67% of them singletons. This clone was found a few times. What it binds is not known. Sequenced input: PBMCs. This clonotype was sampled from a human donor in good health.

The CDR3 loop is CATSSRAGAAGNEQYF. The CDR3 region has the DNA TGTGCCACCAGCAGTCGGGCGGGGGCCGCCGGGAACGAGCAGTACTTC. V and J are TRBV15 and TRBJ2-7; TRBD2 is a possible D gene (7 bases). The CDR3 runs 16 residues. The V end lost 3 bases, the J end lost 5 bases, and 20 bases lay between the germline ends. CDR1 is LNHNV and CDR2 is YYDKDF in the germline V gene (reference sequence).